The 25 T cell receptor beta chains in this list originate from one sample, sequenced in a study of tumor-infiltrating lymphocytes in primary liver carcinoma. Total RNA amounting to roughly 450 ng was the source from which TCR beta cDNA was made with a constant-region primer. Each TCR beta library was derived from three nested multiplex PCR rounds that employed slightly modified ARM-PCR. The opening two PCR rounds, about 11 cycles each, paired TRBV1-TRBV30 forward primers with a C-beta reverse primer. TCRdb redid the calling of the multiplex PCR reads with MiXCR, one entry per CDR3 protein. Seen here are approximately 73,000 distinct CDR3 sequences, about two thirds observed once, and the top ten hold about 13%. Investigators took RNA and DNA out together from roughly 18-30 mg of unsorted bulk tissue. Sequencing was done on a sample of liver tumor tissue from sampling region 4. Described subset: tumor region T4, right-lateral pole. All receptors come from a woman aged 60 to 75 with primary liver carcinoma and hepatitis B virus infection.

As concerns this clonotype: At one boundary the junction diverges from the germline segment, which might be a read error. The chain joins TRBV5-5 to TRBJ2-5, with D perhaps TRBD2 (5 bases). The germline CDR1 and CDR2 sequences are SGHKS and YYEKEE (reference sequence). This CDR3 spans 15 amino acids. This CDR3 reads CASSVGLMNQETQYF. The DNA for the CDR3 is TGTGCCAGCAGCGTAGGACTCATGAACCAAGAGACCCAATACTTT. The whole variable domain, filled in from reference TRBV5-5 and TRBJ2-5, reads DAGVTQSPTHLIKTRGQQVTLRCSPISGHKSVSWYQQVLGQGPQFIFQYYEKEERGRGNFPDRFSARQFPNYSSELNVNALLLGDSALYLCASSVGLMNQETQYFGPGTRLLVL.

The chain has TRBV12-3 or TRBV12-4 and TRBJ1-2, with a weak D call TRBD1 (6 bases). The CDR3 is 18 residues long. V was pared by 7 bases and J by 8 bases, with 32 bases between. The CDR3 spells CASTERGGRPTTNVGYTF. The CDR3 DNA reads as TGTGCCAGCACAGAAAGGGGGGGGCGCCCCACAACCAACGTAGGCTACACCTTC.

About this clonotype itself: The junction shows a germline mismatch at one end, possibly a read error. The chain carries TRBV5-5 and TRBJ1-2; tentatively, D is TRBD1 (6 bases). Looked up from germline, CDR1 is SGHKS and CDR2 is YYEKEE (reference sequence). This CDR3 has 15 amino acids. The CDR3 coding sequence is TGTGCCAGCAGCTTATTCGGGGGGCGATACTACGGCTACACCTTC. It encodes CASSLFGGRYYGYTF.

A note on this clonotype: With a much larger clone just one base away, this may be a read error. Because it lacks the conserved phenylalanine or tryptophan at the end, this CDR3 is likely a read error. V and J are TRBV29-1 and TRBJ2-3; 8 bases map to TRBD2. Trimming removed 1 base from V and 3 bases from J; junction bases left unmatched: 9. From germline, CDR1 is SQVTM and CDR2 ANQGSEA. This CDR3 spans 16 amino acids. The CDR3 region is CSVEGTGRVNTDTQYL. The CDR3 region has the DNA TGCAGCGTTGAAGGAACCGGGAGGGTTAATACAGATACGCAGTATTTG.

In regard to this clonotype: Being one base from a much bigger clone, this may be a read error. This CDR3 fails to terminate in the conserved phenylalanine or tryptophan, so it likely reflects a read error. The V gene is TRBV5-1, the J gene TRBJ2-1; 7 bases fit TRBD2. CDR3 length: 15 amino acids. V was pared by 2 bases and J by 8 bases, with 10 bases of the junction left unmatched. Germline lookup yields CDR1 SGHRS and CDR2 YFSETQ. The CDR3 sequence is CASSLGSQRGDEQFY. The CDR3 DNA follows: TGCGCCAGCAGCTTAGGATCCCAGCGGGGAGATGAGCAGTTCTAC.

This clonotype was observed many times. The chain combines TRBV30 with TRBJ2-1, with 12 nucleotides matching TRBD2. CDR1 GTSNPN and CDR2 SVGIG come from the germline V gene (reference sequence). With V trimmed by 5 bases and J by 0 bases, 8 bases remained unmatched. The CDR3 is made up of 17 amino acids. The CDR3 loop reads CAWAPGLAGNSYNEQFF. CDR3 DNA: TGTGCCTGGGCCCCCGGACTAGCGGGGAACTCCTACAATGAGCAGTTCTTC.

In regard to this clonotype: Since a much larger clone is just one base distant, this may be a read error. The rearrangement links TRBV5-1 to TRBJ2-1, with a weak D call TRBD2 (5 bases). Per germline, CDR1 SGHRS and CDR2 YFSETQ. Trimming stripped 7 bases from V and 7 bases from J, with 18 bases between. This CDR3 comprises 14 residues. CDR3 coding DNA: TGCGCCAGCTCCTTTAGCGTGAGTACAAATGAGCAGTTCTTC. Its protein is CASSFSVSTNEQFF.

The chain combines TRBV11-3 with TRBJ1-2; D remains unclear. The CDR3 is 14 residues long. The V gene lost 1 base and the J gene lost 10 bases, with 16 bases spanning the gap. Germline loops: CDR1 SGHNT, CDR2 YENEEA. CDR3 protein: CASSLATVLDDYTF. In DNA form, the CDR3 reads TGTGCCAGCAGCTTAGCGACGGTGCTTGACGACTACACCTTC.

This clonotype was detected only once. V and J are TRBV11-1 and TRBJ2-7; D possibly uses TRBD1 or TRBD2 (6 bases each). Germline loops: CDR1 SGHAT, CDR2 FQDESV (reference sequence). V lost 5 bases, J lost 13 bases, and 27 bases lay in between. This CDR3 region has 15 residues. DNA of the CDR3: TGTGCCAGCAGCCCTCGGACAGTAGGACTACGCGCGCACTACTTC. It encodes CASSPRTVGLRAHYF.

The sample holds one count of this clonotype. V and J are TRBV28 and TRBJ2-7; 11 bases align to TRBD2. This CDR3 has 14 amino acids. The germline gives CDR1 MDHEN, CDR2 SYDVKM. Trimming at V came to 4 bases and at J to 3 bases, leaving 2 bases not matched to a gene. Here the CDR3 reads CASSWTSGCYEQYF. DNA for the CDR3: TGTGCCAGCAGTTGGACTAGCGGGTGCTACGAGCAGTACTTC.

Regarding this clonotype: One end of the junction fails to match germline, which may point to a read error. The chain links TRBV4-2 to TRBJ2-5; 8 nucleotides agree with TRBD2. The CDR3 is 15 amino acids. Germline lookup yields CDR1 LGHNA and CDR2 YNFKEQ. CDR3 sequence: CASSLGTSSEETKYF. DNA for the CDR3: TGTGCCAGCAGCCTTGGGACTAGTTCCGAAGAGACCAAGTATTTC.

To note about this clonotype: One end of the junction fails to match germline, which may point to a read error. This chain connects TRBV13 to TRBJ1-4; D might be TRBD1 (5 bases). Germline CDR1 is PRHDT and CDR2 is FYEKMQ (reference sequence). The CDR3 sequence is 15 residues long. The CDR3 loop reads CASSKGRGGGEKLFF. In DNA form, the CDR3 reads TGTGCCAGCAGCAAAGGACGGGGCGGGGGTGAAAAACTGTTTTTC.

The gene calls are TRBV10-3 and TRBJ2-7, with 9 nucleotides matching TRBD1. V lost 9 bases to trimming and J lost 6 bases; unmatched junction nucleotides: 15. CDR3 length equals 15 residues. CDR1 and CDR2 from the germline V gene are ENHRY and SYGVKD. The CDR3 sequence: CAINVPGQGIPEQYF. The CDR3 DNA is TGTGCCATTAATGTGCCGGGACAGGGTATCCCCGAGCAGTACTTC.

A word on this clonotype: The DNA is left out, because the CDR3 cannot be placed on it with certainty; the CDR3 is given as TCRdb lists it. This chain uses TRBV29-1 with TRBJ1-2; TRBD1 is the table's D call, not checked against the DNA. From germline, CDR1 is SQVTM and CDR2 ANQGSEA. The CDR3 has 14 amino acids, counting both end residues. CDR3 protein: CSVGTGSPNYGYAF.

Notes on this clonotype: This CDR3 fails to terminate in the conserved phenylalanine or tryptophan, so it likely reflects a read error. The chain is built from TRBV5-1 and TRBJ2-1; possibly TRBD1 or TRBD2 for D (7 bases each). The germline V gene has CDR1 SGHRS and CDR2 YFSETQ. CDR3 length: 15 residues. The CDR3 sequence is CASSQTDREGNDQFS. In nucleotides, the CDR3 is TGCGCCAGCAGCCAAACCGACAGGGAGGGGAATGATCAGTTCTCC.

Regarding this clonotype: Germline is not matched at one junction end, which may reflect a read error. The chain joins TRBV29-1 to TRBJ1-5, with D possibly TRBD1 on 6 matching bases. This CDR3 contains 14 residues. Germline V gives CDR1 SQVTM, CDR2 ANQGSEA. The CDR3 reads CSASETGSNQPRHF. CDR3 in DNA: TGCAGCGCCTCTGAGACAGGCAGCAATCAGCCCCGGCATTTT.

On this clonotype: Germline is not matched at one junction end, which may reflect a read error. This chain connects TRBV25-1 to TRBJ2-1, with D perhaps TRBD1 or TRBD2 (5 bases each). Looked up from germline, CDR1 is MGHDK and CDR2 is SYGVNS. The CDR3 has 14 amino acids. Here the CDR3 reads CASREPGPGNERFF. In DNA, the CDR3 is TGTGCCAGCCGTGAGCCGGGACCTGGCAATGAGCGGTTCTTC.

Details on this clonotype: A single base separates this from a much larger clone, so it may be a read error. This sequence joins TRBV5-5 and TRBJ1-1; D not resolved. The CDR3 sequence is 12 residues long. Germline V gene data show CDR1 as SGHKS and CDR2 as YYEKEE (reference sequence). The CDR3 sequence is CTSSLGGNEAFF. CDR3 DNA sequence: TGTACCAGCAGTTTGGGAGGGAATGAAGCTTTCTTT.

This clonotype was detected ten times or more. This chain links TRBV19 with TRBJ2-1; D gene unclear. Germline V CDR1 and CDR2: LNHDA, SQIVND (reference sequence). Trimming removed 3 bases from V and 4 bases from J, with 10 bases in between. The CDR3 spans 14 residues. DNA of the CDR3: TGTGCCAGTAGTATCCCGGACGTATACAATGAGCAGTTCTTC. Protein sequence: CASSIPDVYNEQFF. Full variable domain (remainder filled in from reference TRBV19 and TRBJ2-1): DGGITQSPKYLFRKEGQNVTLSCEQNLNHDAMYWYRQDPGQGLRLIYYSQIVNDFQKGDIAEGYSVSREKKESFPLTVTSAQKNPTAFYLCASSIPDVYNEQFFGPGTRLTVL.

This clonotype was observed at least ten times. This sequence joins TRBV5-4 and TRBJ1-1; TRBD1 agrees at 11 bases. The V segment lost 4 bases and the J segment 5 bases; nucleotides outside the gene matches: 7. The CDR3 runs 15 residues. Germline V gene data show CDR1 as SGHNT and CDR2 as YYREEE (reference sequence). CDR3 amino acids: CASSLPGTGGTEAFF. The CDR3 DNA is TGTGCCAGCAGCCTTCCCGGGACAGGGGGAACTGAAGCTTTCTTT.

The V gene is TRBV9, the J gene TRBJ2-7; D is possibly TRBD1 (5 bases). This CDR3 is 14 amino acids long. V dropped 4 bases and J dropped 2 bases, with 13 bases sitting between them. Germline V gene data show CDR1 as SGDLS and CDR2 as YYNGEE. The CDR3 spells CASSPTTGTYEQYF. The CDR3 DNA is TGTGCCAGCAGCCCAACCACAGGAACCTACGAGCAGTACTTC.

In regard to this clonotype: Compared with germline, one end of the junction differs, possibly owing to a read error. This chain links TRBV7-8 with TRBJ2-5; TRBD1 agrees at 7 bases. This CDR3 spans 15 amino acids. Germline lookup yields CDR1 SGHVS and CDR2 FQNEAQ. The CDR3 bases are TGTGCCAGCAGCTTACCCTCTCGAGGGACAGAGGCCCAGTACTTC. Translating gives CASSLPSRGTEAQYF.

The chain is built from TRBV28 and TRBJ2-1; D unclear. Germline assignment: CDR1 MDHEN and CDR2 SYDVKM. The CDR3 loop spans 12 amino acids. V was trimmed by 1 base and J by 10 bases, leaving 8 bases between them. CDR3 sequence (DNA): TGTGCCAGCAGTTTATCCGACTCGGAGCAGTTCTTC. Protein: CASSLSDSEQFF.

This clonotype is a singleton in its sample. The CDR3 loop is CANNSGTGGNYEQYF. In DNA form, the CDR3 reads TGTGCCAACAACTCCGGGACAGGGGGCAACTACGAGCAGTACTTC. The chain combines TRBV11-3 with TRBJ2-7, with 12 bases aligning to TRBD1. The CDR3 loop spans 15 amino acids. V gave up 10 bases and J gave up 3 bases; unmatched junction bases: 10. The germline V gene has CDR1 SGHNT and CDR2 YENEEA.

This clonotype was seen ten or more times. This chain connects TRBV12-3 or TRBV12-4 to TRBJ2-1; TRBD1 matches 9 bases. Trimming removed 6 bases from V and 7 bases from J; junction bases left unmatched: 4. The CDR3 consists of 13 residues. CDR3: CASRRGQGNEQFF. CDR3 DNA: TGTGCCAGCAGGCGGGGACAGGGAAATGAGCAGTTCTTC.